The 9 T cell receptor beta chains below were found in one sample sequenced in a study of cytomegalovirus exposure and HLA in healthy donors. PCR involved 60 Vbeta and 13 Jbeta primers. Assay used: immunoSEQ multiplex PCR; TCRdb lists only in-frame clones, some missing. This repertoire shows some 120,000 clones, approximately 84% found once; its top ten account for approximately 0.22%. Sequenced: PBMCs. Receptors originate from a man aged 50-60 years in good health and CMV-seronegative.

The chain combines TRBV6-1 with TRBJ1-2; D gene unclear. CDR3 length: 11 residues. CDR1 MNHNS and CDR2 SASEGT come from the germline V gene. Trimming pared 5 bases from V and 11 bases from J, leaving 12 bases between. The CDR3: CASSPASPYTF. The DNA for the CDR3 is TGTGCCAGCAGTCCAGCGAGCCCGTACACCTTC.

This chain joins TRBV5-1 and TRBJ2-1; TRBD2 matches 13 bases. The CDR3 loop spans 15 amino acids. Germline values: CDR1 SGHRS, CDR2 YFSETQ. The ends lost 4 bases at V and 7 bases at J; junction bases unmatched: 5. The CDR3 sequence: CASSRGLAGDNEQFF. As DNA, the CDR3 is TGCGCCAGCAGCCGCGGACTAGCGGGAGATAATGAGCAGTTCTTC.

This sequence joins TRBV5-6 and TRBJ1-5; tentatively, D is TRBD1 (5 bases). The germline V gene encodes CDR1 SGHDT and CDR2 YYEEEE. The germline V and J ends were trimmed by 0 bases and 4 bases, with 5 bases remaining between them. The CDR3 is 13 residues long. This chain's CDR3 is CASSLDRNQPQHF. CDR3 bases: TGTGCCAGCAGCTTGGACAGGAATCAGCCCCAGCATTTT.

The chain has TRBV30 and TRBJ1-5, with 8 bases matching TRBD1. Germline lookup yields CDR1 GTSNPN and CDR2 SVGIG (reference sequence). Trimming removed 4 bases from V and 3 bases from J; junction bases left unmatched: 5. This CDR3 contains 14 residues. CDR3 DNA: TGTGCCTGGACCTGGACAGGGAACAATCAGCCCCAGCATTTT. Protein product: CAWTWTGNNQPQHF. The variable domain in full, with the rest retrieved from reference TRBV30 and TRBJ1-5, is SQTIHQWPATLVQPVGSPLSLECTVEGTSNPNLYWYRQAAGRGLQLLFYSVGIGQISSEVPQNLSASRPQDRQFILSSKKLLLSDSGFYLCAWTWTGNNQPQHFGDGTRLSIL.

This chain joins TRBV27 and TRBJ2-7; a weak D match, TRBD1 (6 bases). Trimming cost V 3 bases and J 2 bases, with 11 bases left between them. CDR3 size: 14 residues. Per the germline V gene, CDR1 is MNHEY and CDR2 is SMNVEV (reference sequence). CDR3 in amino acids: CASSFNRQAYEQYF. The CDR3 DNA reads as TGTGCCAGCAGTTTCAATAGACAGGCCTACGAGCAGTACTTC.

This clone came up once. The chain uses TRBV6-1 and TRBJ2-7, with D perhaps TRBD2 (6 bases). CDR1 and CDR2 (germline): MNHNS, SASEGT. The CDR3 covers 15 residues. V shed 4 bases and J shed 2 bases, with 15 bases lying between them. CDR3 sequence: CASSAQAGLAYEQYF. The CDR3, as DNA: TGTGCCAGCAGTGCCCAGGCGGGGTTGGCCTACGAGCAGTACTTC.

The rearrangement uses TRBV4-3 and TRBJ2-3; TRBD1 aligns across 7 bases. This CDR3 is built from 17 residues. In germline, CDR1 is LGHNA, CDR2 YSLEER. Losses at the gene ends were 0 bases for V and 2 bases for J; bases not matched to a gene: 8. CDR3 sequence: CASSQEIGQADTDTQYF. CDR3 nucleotides: TGCGCCAGCAGCCAAGAAATTGGACAGGCCGACACAGATACGCAGTATTTT.

This clone was seen only a few times. J is TRBJ2-3 and V is TRBV5-5; D uncertain. The ends were cut back, 3 bases at V and 0 bases at J, with 11 bases in the middle. The germline V gene encodes CDR1 SGHKS and CDR2 YYEKEE (reference sequence). The CDR3 contains 15 residues. The CDR3 DNA is TGTGCCAGCAGCTCGGTTAGAACTAGCACAGATACGCAGTATTTT. It yields the protein CASSSVRTSTDTQYF. Combining the CDR3 with reference TRBV5-5 and TRBJ2-3 gives the whole variable domain DAGVTQSPTHLIKTRGQQVTLRCSPISGHKSVSWYQQVLGQGPQFIFQYYEKEERGRGNFPDRFSARQFPNYSSELNVNALLLGDSALYLCASSSVRTSTDTQYFGPGTRLTVL.

This clone came up once. V and J are TRBV15 and TRBJ2-7; D is perhaps TRBD1 (6 bases). Trimming shortened V by 0 bases and J by 1 base, and 19 bases separated the two germline ends. The CDR3 loop spans 18 amino acids. Looked up from germline, CDR1 is LNHNV and CDR2 is YYDKDF (reference sequence). The CDR3 here is CATSRDYFSGHHSYEQYF. The CDR3 DNA follows: TGTGCCACCAGCAGAGATTACTTTTCGGGACACCATTCCTACGAGCAGTACTTC.